The 28 T cell receptor beta chains below come from one sample, sequenced in a study of fetal regulatory T cell absence and autoimmunity. Measured with immunoSEQ multiplex PCR; TCRdb has only the in-frame clones, and not every one. The table lists 95,000 or so clones, approximately 79% of them singletons, with roughly 2% in the top ten. The source material was pancreas tissue. The receptors stem from a male donor with IPEX syndrome.

The rearrangement links TRBV5-5 to TRBJ2-7; D uncertain. Germline-derived CDR1 and CDR2 are SGHKS and YYEKEE (reference sequence). V gave up 0 bases and J gave up 3 bases, with 4 bases separating them. CDR3 length: 12 amino acids. The CDR3 region has the DNA TGTGCCAGCAGCTTGGTAAGCTACGAGCAGTACTTC. This sequence encodes CASSLVSYEQYF.

The genes are TRBV4-1 and TRBJ2-7; no firm D call. This CDR3 has 16 residues. Germline CDR1 MGHRA, CDR2 YSYEKL. Trimming cost V 1 base and J 0 bases, with 13 bases left between them. CDR3 loop: CASSQGPDGSSYEQYF. The CDR3 nucleotides are TGCGCCAGCAGCCAAGGACCGGACGGTAGCTCCTACGAGCAGTACTTC.

This rearrangement joins TRBV5-1 to TRBJ1-2; the D gene is possibly TRBD1 (5 bases). This CDR3 is 13 amino acids long. Per the germline V gene, CDR1 is SGHRS and CDR2 is YFSETQ. The V end was cut by 0 bases, the J end by 3 bases, with 6 bases between. As DNA, the CDR3 is TGCGCCAGCAGCTTGGCCAGGGACTATGGCTACACCTTC. The encoded protein is CASSLARDYGYTF.

The chain employs TRBV9 and TRBJ2-5, with 10 bases lining up with TRBD2. The germline V gene has CDR1 SGDLS and CDR2 YYNGEE. J was trimmed by 4 bases and V by 4 bases; bases with no gene match: 4. This CDR3 is built from 14 residues. The CDR3 DNA is TGTGCCAGCAGCACTCGACTAGCGGGAGAGACCCAGTACTTC. Translated: CASSTRLAGETQYF.

The V and J genes are TRBV19 and TRBJ2-2, with 8 bases fitting TRBD1. The CDR3 is 15 residues long. Germline-derived CDR1 and CDR2 are LNHDA and SQIVND (reference sequence). The junction had 3 bases not matched to a gene; V was cut back by 3 bases and J by 3 bases. DNA for the CDR3: TGTGCCAGTAGTATCGGCAGGGGGCACACCGGGGAGCTGTTTTTT. This translates into CASSIGRGHTGELFF.

DNA for the CDR3: TGTGCCAGCAGCGTAACTAGCGCCGGGGAGACCCAGTACTTC. Protein product: CASSVTSAGETQYF. This chain links TRBV7-9 with TRBJ2-5, with 7 bases fitting TRBD2. V shed 5 bases, J shed 5 bases, and the junction held 8 bases outside the gene matches. Germline assignment: CDR1 SEHNR and CDR2 FQNEAQ (reference sequence). The CDR3 sequence is 14 residues long.

This sequence joins TRBV19 and TRBJ2-7, with 8 bases matching TRBD2. The CDR3 sequence is 14 residues long. Germline-derived CDR1 and CDR2 are LNHDA and SQIVND (reference sequence). The trim removed 5 bases at V and 1 base at J, leaving 4 bases unmatched. CDR3 coding DNA: TGTGCCAGTAGTGGGGCTAGCGGGTCCTACGAGCAGTACTTC. This codes for CASSGASGSYEQYF.

The rearrangement uses TRBV7-9 and TRBJ2-5; 10 bases agree with TRBD2. The CDR3 sequence is 17 residues long. Per germline, CDR1 SEHNR and CDR2 FQNEAQ (reference sequence). With 5 bases clipped from V and 2 bases from J, the junction kept 11 bases outside the gene matches. CDR3 sequence: CASSATGTSVQQETQYF. The DNA of the CDR3 is TGTGCCAGCAGCGCGACCGGGACTAGCGTCCAACAAGAGACCCAGTACTTC.

The rearrangement joins TRBV7-2 to TRBJ1-5; D gene ambiguous. CDR1 and CDR2 (germline): SGHTA, FQGNSA. V was trimmed by 0 bases and J by 1 base, leaving 4 bases between them. CDR3 length: 14 residues. In DNA form, the CDR3 reads TGTGCCAGCAGCTTAGCAGGGAGCAATCAGCCCCAGCATTTT. It yields the protein CASSLAGSNQPQHF.

The chain has TRBV11-3 and TRBJ2-3; D unclear. V lost 1 base to trimming and J lost 0 bases, with 5 bases between them. The V gene's germline CDR1 is SGHNT and CDR2 YENEEA. The CDR3 runs to 14 residues. The CDR3 nucleotides read TGTGCCAGCAGCTTAGCGGGTAGCACAGATACGCAGTATTTT. This translates into CASSLAGSTDTQYF.

This chain joins TRBV6-1 and TRBJ1-4; 10 nucleotides match TRBD1. The ends lost 2 bases at V and 4 bases at J; junction bases unmatched: 10. Per germline, CDR1 MNHNS and CDR2 SASEGT. The CDR3 has 18 residues. Here the CDR3 reads CASSEPRQGARHNEKLFF. The CDR3 region has the DNA TGTGCCAGCAGTGAACCTCGACAGGGGGCGAGACATAATGAAAAACTGTTTTTT.

The chain uses TRBV7-9 and TRBJ2-7, with D possibly matching TRBD2 (7 bases). CDR1 is SEHNR, CDR2 FQNEAQ, per germline (reference sequence). Trimming took 3 bases from V and 3 from J, leaving 12 bases between them. This CDR3 is 14 amino acids long. CDR3 coding DNA: TGTGCCAGCAGCTTCGAGGGGGAGGGCTACGAGCAGTACTTC. Residues: CASSFEGEGYEQYF.

The chain couples TRBV4-1 to TRBJ1-1; 9 bases agree with TRBD1. The CDR3 sequence is 15 residues long. CDR1 and CDR2 (germline): MGHRA, YSYEKL. The junction had 11 bases not matched to a gene; V was cut back by 3 bases and J by 9 bases. CDR3 DNA sequence: TGCGCCAGCAGCCAGGAAAGGGGACAGGGTCTTCAAGCTTTCTTT. This codes for CASSQERGQGLQAFF.

The chain joins TRBV7-8 to TRBJ2-7, with TRBD2 matching over 13 bases. The junction had 1 base not matched to a gene; V was cut back by 4 bases and J by 4 bases. The CDR3 sequence is 14 residues long. The germline CDR1 and CDR2 sequences are SGHVS and FQNEAQ. DNA for the CDR3: TGTGCCAGCAGCTCGACTAGCGGGGGGTACGAGCAGTACTTC. Protein product: CASSSTSGGYEQYF.

This clone was recorded only once. The chain links TRBV7-2 to TRBJ2-7; D is unclear. Trimming cost V 1 base and J 0 bases, with 4 bases left between them. Germline CDR1 and CDR2: SGHTA and FQGNSA. The CDR3 totals 13 residues. The chain's CDR3 is CASSLERSYEQYF. Written as DNA, the CDR3 is TGTGCCAGCAGCTTAGAGCGCTCCTACGAGCAGTACTTC. Combining the CDR3 with reference TRBV7-2 and TRBJ2-7 gives the whole variable domain GAGVSQSPSNKVTEKGKDVELRCDPISGHTALYWYRQSLGQGLEFLIYFQGNSAPDKSGLPSDRFSAERTGGSVSTLTIQRTQQEDSAVYLCASSLERSYEQYFGPGTRLTVT.

V usage is TRBV4-3 and J usage is TRBJ2-3, with 10 bases matching TRBD1. Germline trimming cut 0 bases from V and 3 bases from J; bases unmatched to any gene: 3. The CDR3 runs 16 residues. Germline CDR1 reads LGHNA; CDR2 reads YSLEER. DNA of the CDR3: TGCGCCAGCAGCCAAGATGACAGGGGGCTGACAGATACGCAGTATTTT. Translation: CASSQDDRGLTDTQYF.

The table lists this clone with a few counts. The V and J genes are TRBV12-5 and TRBJ1-5; D uncertain. V lost 10 bases and J lost 0, with 7 bases in between. Germline V gene data show CDR1 as LGHNT and CDR2 as FRNRAP. The CDR3 loop spans 12 amino acids. As DNA, the CDR3 is TGTGCTACTTCCAATAGCAATCAGCCCCAGCATTTT. This encodes CATSNSNQPQHF.

This clone was counted between two and nine times. The chain uses TRBV5-1 and TRBJ2-7, with 9 nucleotides matching TRBD2. Germline V CDR1 and CDR2: SGHRS, YFSETQ. CDR3 length: 15 amino acids. J was trimmed by 6 bases and V by 4 bases; bases with no gene match: 11. CDR3: CASSTGGLAGREQYF. The CDR3 nucleotides are TGCGCCAGCAGCACCGGAGGGCTAGCGGGACGCGAGCAGTACTTC.

The chain links TRBV27 to TRBJ2-7; TRBD2 agrees at 9 bases. The CDR3 totals 14 residues. V was pared by 0 bases and J by 4 bases, with 1 base of the junction left unmatched. Germline V gene lookup returns CDR1 MNHEY and CDR2 SMNVEV (reference sequence). CDR3 coding DNA: TGTGCCAGCAGTTTATCTAGCGGGAGTTACGAGCAGTACTTC. Its translation: CASSLSSGSYEQYF.

The chain uses TRBV10-3 and TRBJ2-3; either TRBD1 or TRBD2 may supply D (5 bases each). Looked up from germline, CDR1 is ENHRY and CDR2 is SYGVKD. V was shortened by 1 base and J by 4 bases, with 6 bases between the two germline ends. The length of the CDR3 is 13 residues. The CDR3 DNA follows: TGTGCCATCAGTGAGTTGGGACCAGATACGCAGTATTTT. It translates to CAISELGPDTQYF.

A word on this clone: One junction end disagrees with the germline gene, perhaps due to a read error. The V call is TRBV6-1, the J call TRBJ1-3; D is undetermined. Germline CDR1 is MNHNS and CDR2 is SASEGT. The CDR3 contains 12 residues. The CDR3 sequence: CASIETGSTIYF. In nucleotides, the CDR3 is TGTGCCAGCATCGAGACGGGAAGCACCATATATTTT.

The gene calls are TRBV6-5 and TRBJ1-1; D gene ambiguous. Germline V gene lookup returns CDR1 MNHEY and CDR2 SVGAGI. This CDR3 has 14 residues. Trimming stripped 4 bases from V and 7 bases from J, with 16 bases between. The CDR3 region has the DNA TGTGCCAGCAGTTCCTCCATTGTATCCATTGAAGCTTTCTTT. As protein: CASSSSIVSIEAFF.

The chain has TRBV7-9 and TRBJ1-2; TRBD1 might be the D (5 bases). The V end was cut by 10 bases, the J end by 4 bases, with 16 bases between. The germline V gene encodes CDR1 SEHNR and CDR2 FQNEAQ (reference sequence). The CDR3 has 13 residues. Here the CDR3 reads CATFRGSGYGYTF. CDR3 nucleotide sequence: TGTGCCACCTTTAGGGGAAGTGGCTATGGCTACACCTTC.

The V gene is TRBV5-6, the J gene TRBJ2-7; no firm D call. The CDR3 runs 13 residues. Germline assignment: CDR1 SGHDT and CDR2 YYEEEE. The V end was cut by 4 bases, the J end by 2 bases, with 10 bases between. The CDR3 sequence: CASSGPVAYEQYF. The CDR3 DNA is TGTGCCAGCAGCGGCCCGGTGGCCTACGAGCAGTACTTC.

The chain couples TRBV7-2 to TRBJ1-6; D not certain. Germline values: CDR1 SGHTA, CDR2 FQGNSA. The CDR3 covers 15 residues. The V gene lost 1 base and the J gene lost 0 bases, with 4 bases spanning the gap. CDR3 region: CASSLGGSYNSPLHF. In nucleotides, the CDR3 is TGTGCCAGCAGCTTAGGGGGCTCCTATAATTCACCCCTCCACTTT.

This clone was found many times. The CDR3 protein is CASSPDGDQPQHF. CDR3 in DNA: TGTGCCAGCAGCCCGGACGGAGATCAGCCCCAGCATTTT. This chain joins TRBV28 and TRBJ1-5; D unresolved. Looked up from germline, CDR1 is MDHEN and CDR2 is SYDVKM. This CDR3 is 13 amino acids long. Trimming left V 6 bases short and J 5 bases short, with 11 bases between. The variable domain in full, completed from reference TRBV28 and TRBJ1-5, reads DVKVTQSSRYLVKRTGEKVFLECVQDMDHENMFWYRQDPGLGLRLIYFSYDVKMKEKGDIPEGYSVSREKKERFSLILESASTNQTSMYLCASSPDGDQPQHFGDGTRLSIL.

Only a few counts were recorded for this clone. This chain joins TRBV19 and TRBJ1-2; D is possibly TRBD1 (6 bases). There are 15 residues in the CDR3. Germline V CDR1 and CDR2: LNHDA, SQIVND (reference sequence). Trimming stripped 6 bases from V and 4 bases from J, with 18 bases between. The CDR3 DNA follows: TGTGCCAGTAGCCTCCTGACAGGAGGGAGCTATGGCTACACCTTC. It codes for CASSLLTGGSYGYTF.

CDR3 sequence reads: CASSVDPRARRGQYF. The CDR3 region has the DNA TGTGCCAGCAGCGTAGATCCCAGGGCGCGCAGGGGCCAGTACTTC. The V gene is TRBV9, the J gene TRBJ2-5; a possible D gene is TRBD1 (6 bases). The V gene's germline CDR1 is SGDLS and CDR2 YYNGEE. The CDR3 spans 15 residues. Trimming removed 0 bases at V and 10 bases at J, with 19 bases between.